This is a list of T cell receptor beta chains from one sample in a study of shared clonotypes between healthy human individuals. Assay used: immunoSEQ multiplex PCR; TCRdb lists only in-frame clones, some missing. The data contain 2 million to 2.5 million clones, more than 80% of them singletons. Sequencing used naive CD4+ T cells from PBMCs. All receptors come from a young man in good health. Some clones in this sample may be carry-over from other donors' samples. Both conserved end residues are part of each CDR3. A D gene is named only where the DNA matches it firmly.

>TRBV10-3|NA
CASRDTRNSGNTIYF
>TRBV28|NA
CASNWPGTQYF
>TRBV21-1|NA
CASSKERGTSGRLDEQYF
>TRBV28|NA
CASSSQGYLAKNIQYF
>TRBV6-1|NA
CATPGGKSNQPQHF
>TRBV25-1|TRBD2
CASSAPGTSGSEQYF
>TRBV6-4|TRBD2
CASSLTSGSTDTQYF
>TRBV7-3|NA
CASSATIIDTQYF
>TRBV2|NA
CASSGASSVAGELFF
>TRBV28|TRBD2
CASSTSGSFNEQFF
>TRBV29-1|NA
CSVSKGFSYNEQFF
>TRBV5-6|NA
CASSLVFQGAETQYF
>TRBV30|TRBD2
CAWSVLNWSGGREDEQFF
>TRBV11-2|NA
CASSDRNEKLFF
>TRBV28|TRBD2
CASSSAGTSGRINEQFF
>TRBV7-2|NA
CASSLDGANVLTF
>TRBV7-9|NA
CASSLGSWGESNNEQFF
>TRBV18|TRBD1
CASSPETGRGTEAFF
>TRBV28|NA
CASSLSGEPYEQYF
>TRBV28|TRBD2
CASGLAYHYEQYF